This T cell receptor (beta chain) came from a study of control samples from healthy donors and cancer patients. Assay used: immunoSEQ multiplex PCR; TCRdb lists only in-frame clones, some missing. The table includes about 50,000 clones, 94% detected once. Trimming cost V 5 bases and J 6 bases, with 22 bases left between them. Germline V gene sequence: CDR1 SGHTA, CDR2 FQGTGA. CDR3 length equals 16 residues. This sequence was found in a man aged 25-45 years in good health. The sequencing input was blood. The chain has TRBV7-3 and TRBJ1-2; possible D gene TRBD1, 5 bases. The CDR3 here is CASSPRTGTSSDGYTF. The CDR3 region has the DNA TGTGCCAGCAGCCCACGGACCGGGACCTCAAGCGATGGCTACACCTTC.